This entry lists 3 T cell receptor beta chains sequenced from one sample in a study of blood T cell repertoires in COVID-19. The protocol was immunoSEQ multiplex PCR, while the TCRdb copy is restricted to in-frame clones and leaves out a portion. This sample has some 200,000 clones, with less than 90% found just once. Material: peripheral blood. The receptors here all came from a woman in her forties with acute or convalescent COVID-19.

J is TRBJ1-4 and V is TRBV2; 8 positions agree with TRBD1. Looked up from germline, CDR1 is SNHLY and CDR2 is FYNNEI. V shed 6 bases, J shed 6 bases, and the junction held 9 bases outside the gene matches. This CDR3 contains 15 residues. CDR3 region: CASRGGQGFDEKLFF. CDR3 in DNA: TGTGCCAGCAGGGGCGGACAGGGCTTCGATGAAAAACTGTTTTTT.

J is TRBJ1-1 and V is TRBV10-3; a possible D gene is TRBD1 (6 bases). This CDR3 is built from 12 residues. Trimming took 10 bases from V and 8 from J, leaving 17 bases between them. Germline V lookup: CDR1 ENHRY, CDR2 SYGVKD. The chain's CDR3 is CATTSSGEEAFF. DNA of the CDR3: TGTGCCACCACATCTTCAGGGGAGGAAGCTTTCTTT.

The chain links TRBV6-1 to TRBJ2-1; TRBD2 aligns across 9 bases. Germline CDR1 MNHNS, CDR2 SASEGT. V dropped 2 bases and J dropped 16; count of bases not matched to a gene: 15. The CDR3 runs to 15 residues. The CDR3 sequence is CASSEQGLSGSRTFF. DNA for the CDR3: TGTGCCAGCAGTGAACAGGGACTTAGCGGGAGTCGCACATTCTTC.